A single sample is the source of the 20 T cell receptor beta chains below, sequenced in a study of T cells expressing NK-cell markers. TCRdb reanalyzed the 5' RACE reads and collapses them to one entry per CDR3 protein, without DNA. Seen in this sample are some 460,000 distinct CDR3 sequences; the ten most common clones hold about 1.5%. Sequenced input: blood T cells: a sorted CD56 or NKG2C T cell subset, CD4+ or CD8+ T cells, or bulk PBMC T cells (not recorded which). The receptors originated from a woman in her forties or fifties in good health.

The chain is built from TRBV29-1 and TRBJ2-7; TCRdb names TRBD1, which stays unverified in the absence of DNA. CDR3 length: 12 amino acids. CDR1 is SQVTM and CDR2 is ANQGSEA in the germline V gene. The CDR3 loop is CSVETQGYEQYF.

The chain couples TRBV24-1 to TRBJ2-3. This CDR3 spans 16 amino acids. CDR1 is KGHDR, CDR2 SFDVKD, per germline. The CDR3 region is CATSDPVGSSTDTQYF.

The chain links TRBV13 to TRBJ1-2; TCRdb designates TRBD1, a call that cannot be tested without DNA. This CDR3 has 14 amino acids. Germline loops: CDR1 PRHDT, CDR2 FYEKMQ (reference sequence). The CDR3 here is CASSSIKQGFGYTF.

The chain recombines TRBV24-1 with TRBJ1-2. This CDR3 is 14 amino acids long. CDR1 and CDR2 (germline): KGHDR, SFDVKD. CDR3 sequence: CATSGQSLLYGYTF.

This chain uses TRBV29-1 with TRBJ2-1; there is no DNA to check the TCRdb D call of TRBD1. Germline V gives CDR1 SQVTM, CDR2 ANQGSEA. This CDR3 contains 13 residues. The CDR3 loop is CSSRLGQYNEQFF.

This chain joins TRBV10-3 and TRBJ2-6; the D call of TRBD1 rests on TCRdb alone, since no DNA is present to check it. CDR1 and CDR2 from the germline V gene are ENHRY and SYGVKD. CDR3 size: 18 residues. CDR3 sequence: CAISGLGQGNSGANVLTF.

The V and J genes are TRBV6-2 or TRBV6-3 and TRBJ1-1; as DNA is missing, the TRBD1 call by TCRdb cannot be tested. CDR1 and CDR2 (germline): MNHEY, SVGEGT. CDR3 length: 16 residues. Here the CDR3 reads CASSYSIWGANTEAFF.

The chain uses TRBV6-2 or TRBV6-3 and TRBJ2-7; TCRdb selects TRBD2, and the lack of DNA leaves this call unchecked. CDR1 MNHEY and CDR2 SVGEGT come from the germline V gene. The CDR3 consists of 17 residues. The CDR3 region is CASSPHGLAGLIYEQYF.

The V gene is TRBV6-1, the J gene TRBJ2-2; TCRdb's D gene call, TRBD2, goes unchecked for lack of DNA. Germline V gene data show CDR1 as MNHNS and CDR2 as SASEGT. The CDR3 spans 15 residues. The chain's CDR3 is CASKYTGTSTGELFF.

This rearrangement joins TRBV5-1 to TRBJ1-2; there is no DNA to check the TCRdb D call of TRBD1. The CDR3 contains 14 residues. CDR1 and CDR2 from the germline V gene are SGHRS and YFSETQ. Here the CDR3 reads CASSFGQDNYGYTF.

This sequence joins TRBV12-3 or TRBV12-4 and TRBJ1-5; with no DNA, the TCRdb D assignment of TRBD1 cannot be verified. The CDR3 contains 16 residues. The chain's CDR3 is CASSRPGQGGNQPQHF.

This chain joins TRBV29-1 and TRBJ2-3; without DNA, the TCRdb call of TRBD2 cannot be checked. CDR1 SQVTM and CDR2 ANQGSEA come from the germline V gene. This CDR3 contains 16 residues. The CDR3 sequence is CSGHNTGGASTDTQYF.

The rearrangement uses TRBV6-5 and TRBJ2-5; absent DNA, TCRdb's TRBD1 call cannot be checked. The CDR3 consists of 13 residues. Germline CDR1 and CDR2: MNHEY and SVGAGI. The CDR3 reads CASSWDSQETQYF.

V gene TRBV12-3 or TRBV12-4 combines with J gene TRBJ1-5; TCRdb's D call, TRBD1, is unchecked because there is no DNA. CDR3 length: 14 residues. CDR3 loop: CASRGTGVNQPQHF.

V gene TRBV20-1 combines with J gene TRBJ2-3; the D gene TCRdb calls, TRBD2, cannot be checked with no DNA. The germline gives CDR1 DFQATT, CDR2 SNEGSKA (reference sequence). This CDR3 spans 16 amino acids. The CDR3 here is CSASSGTSGSTDTQYF.

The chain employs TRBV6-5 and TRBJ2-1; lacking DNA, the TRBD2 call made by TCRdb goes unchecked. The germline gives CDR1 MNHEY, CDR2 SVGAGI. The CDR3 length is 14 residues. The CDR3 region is CASSLRGGSNEQFF.

CDR3: CASSFLAKRYGYTF. The J gene is TRBJ1-2, the V gene TRBV12-3 or TRBV12-4. This CDR3 region has 14 residues.

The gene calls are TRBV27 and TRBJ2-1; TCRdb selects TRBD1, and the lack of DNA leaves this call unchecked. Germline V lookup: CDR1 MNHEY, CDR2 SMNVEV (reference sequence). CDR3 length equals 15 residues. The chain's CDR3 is CASSLNRGGYNEQFF.

This chain's CDR3 is CASSLAGTLSEQPQHF. This sequence joins TRBV27 and TRBJ1-5; as DNA is missing, the TRBD1 call by TCRdb cannot be tested. The CDR3 has 16 amino acids. Germline V gene lookup returns CDR1 MNHEY and CDR2 SMNVEV (reference sequence).

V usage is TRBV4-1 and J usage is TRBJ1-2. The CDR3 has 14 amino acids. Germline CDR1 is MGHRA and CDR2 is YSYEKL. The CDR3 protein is CASSQRGIVEGYTF.